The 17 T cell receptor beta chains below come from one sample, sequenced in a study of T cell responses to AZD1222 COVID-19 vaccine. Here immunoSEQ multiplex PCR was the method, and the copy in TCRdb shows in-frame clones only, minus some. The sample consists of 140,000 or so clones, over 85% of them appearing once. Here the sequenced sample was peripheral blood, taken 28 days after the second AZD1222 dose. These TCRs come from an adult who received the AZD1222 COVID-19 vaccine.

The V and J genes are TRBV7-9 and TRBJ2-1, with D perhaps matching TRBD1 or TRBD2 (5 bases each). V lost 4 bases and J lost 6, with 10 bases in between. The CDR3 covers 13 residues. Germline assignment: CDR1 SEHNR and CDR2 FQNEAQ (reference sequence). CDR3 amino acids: CASSSGTLNEQFF. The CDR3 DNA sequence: TGTGCCAGCAGCTCCGGGACCCTCAATGAGCAGTTCTTC.

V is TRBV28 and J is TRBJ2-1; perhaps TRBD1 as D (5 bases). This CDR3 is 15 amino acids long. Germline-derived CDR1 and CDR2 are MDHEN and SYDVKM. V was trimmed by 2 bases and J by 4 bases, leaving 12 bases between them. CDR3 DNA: TGTGCCAGCAGTTTAGGGGCCGCCGGGTACAATGAGCAGTTCTTC. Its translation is CASSLGAAGYNEQFF.

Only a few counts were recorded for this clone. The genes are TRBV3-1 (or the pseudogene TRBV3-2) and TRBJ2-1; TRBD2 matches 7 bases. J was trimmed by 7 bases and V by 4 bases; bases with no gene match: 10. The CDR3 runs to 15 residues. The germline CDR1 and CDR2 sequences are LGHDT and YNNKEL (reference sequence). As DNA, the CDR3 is TGTGCCAGCAGCCCCCGGGGGGAGATGATAAATGAGCAGTTCTTC. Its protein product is CASSPRGEMINEQFF.

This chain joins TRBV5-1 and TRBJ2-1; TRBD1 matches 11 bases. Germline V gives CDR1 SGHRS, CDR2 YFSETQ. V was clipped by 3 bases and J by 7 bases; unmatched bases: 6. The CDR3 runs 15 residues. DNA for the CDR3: TGCGCCAGCAGCTATGGGACAGGGGGGTGGAATGAGCAGTTCTTC. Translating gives CASSYGTGGWNEQFF.

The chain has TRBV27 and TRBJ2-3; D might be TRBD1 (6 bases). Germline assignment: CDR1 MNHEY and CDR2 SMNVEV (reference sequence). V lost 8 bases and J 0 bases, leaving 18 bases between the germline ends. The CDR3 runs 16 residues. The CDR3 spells CASSPFGTLSTDTQYF. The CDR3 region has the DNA TGTGCCAGCTCTCCTTTTGGGACACTTAGCACAGATACGCAGTATTTT.

CDR3 residues: CASSGGLSSLQSDTQYF. The CDR3, as DNA: TGTGCCAGCAGTGGGGGACTGTCGTCATTGCAATCAGATACGCAGTATTTT. The chain links TRBV2 to TRBJ2-3; D perhaps matches TRBD2 (6 bases). V was shortened by 4 bases and J by 4 bases, with 21 bases between the two germline ends. Germline V CDR1 and CDR2: SNHLY, FYNNEI. The CDR3 sequence is 17 residues long.

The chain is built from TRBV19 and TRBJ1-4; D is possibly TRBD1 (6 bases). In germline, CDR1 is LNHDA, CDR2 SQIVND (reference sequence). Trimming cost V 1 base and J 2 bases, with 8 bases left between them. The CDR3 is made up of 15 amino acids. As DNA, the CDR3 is TGTGCCAGTAGTATAGGGACAGAGACTAATGAAAAACTGTTTTTT. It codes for CASSIGTETNEKLFF.

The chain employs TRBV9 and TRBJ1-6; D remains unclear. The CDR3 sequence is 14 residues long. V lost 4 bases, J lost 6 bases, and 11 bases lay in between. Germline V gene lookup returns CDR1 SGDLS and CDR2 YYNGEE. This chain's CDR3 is CASSQRNVNSPLHF. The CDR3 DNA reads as TGTGCCAGCAGCCAAAGGAATGTTAATTCACCCCTCCACTTT. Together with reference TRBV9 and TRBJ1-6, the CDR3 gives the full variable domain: DSGVTQTPKHLITATGQRVTLRCSPRSGDLSVYWYQQSLDQGLQFLIQYYNGEERAKGNILERFSAQQFPDLHSELNLSSLELGDSALYFCASSQRNVNSPLHFGNGTRLTVT.

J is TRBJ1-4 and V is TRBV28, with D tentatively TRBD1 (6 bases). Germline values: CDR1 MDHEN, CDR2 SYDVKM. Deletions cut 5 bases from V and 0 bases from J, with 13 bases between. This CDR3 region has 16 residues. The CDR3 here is CASSLRGAATNEKLFF. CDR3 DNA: TGTGCCAGCAGTCTCAGGGGCGCCGCAACTAATGAAAAACTGTTTTTT.

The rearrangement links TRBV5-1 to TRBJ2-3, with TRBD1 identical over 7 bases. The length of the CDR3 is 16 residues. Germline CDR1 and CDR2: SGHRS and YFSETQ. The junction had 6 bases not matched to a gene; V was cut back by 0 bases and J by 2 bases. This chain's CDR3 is CASSLGTGAITDTQYF. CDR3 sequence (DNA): TGCGCCAGCAGCTTGGGAACAGGGGCGATCACAGATACGCAGTATTTT.

CDR3 coding DNA: TGCGCCAGCAGCCAATCCGCCGCCCGGACCTTCAACACCGGGGAGCTGTTTTTT. Translation gives CASSQSAARTFNTGELFF. This sequence joins TRBV4-1 and TRBJ2-2; D is uncertain. V dropped 2 bases and J dropped 2 bases, with 18 bases sitting between them. The CDR3 has 18 amino acids. Germline CDR1 MGHRA, CDR2 YSYEKL.

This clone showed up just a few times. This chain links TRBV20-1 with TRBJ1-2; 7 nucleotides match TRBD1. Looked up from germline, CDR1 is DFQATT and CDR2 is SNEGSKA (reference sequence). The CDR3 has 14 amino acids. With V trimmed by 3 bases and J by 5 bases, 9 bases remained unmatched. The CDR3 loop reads CSASSPGTAYGYTF. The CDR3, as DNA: TGCAGTGCTAGTAGCCCTGGGACAGCTTATGGCTACACCTTC.

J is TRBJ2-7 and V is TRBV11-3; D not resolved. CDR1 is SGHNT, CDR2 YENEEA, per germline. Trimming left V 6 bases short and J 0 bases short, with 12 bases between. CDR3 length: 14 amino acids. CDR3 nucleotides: TGTGCCAGCAGTCGAGGTTTCTCCTCCTACGAGCAGTACTTC. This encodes CASSRGFSSYEQYF.

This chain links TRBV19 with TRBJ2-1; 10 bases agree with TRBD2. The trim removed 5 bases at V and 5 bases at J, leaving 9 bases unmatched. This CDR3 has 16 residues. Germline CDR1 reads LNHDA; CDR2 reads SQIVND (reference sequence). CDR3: CASSGIGLAEDNEQFF. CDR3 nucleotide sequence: TGTGCCAGTAGTGGGATTGGACTAGCGGAAGACAATGAGCAGTTCTTC.

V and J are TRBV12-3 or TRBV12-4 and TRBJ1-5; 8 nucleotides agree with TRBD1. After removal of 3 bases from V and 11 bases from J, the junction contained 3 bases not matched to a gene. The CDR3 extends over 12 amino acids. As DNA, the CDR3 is TGTGCCAGCAGTTTTAGACAGGGGTCCCAGCATTTT. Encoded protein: CASSFRQGSQHF.

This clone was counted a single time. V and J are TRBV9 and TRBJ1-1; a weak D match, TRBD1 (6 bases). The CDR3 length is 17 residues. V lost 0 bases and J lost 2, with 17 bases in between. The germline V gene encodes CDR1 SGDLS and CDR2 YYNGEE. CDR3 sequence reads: CASSVVPHRGGNTEAFF. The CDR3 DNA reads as TGTGCCAGCAGCGTAGTTCCTCATCGAGGGGGTAACACTGAAGCTTTCTTT.

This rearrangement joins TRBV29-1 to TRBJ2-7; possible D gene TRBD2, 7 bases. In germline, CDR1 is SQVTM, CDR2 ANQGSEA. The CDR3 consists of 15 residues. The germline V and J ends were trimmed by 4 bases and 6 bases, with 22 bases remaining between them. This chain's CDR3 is CSVVEGGTWAAEQYF. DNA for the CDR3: TGCAGCGTTGTCGAGGGGGGGACATGGGCGGCCGAGCAGTACTTC.